This T cell receptor (beta chain) was recovered during a study of blood T cell repertoires in COVID-19. The method was immunoSEQ multiplex PCR; TCRdb's version includes in-frame clones alone and lacks a portion of them. The sample carries about 110,000 clones, 88% recorded once. Germline V gene data show CDR1 as SNHLY and CDR2 as FYNNEI. The length of the CDR3 is 16 residues. The junction had 7 bases not matched to a gene; V was cut back by 2 bases and J by 5 bases. The clonotype comes from a human donor in a cohort sampled during active COVID-19. Sequenced: peripheral blood. V is TRBV2 and J is TRBJ2-1, with 9 bases aligning to TRBD2. DNA for the CDR3: TGTGCCAGCAGTGAAAGCTGGCTAGCGGGACACAATGAGCAGTTCTTC. Translation: CASSESWLAGHNEQFF.